One sample yielded the 3 T cell receptor beta chains listed below, sequenced in a study of circulating and synovial CD4+ cells in juvenile arthritis (dated by TCRdb to the mid-2010s). Receptors were amplified or captured by the immunoSEQ multiplex PCR assay. The immuneACCESS repertoire file appears here via TCRdb, limited to in-frame rearrangements. These files lack a portion of the clones; in checked studies, under half of the deficit traces to unresolved V genes, and the cause of the others is not known. This sample lists a few thousand clones; around 82% were detected once. The ten largest account for less than 4% of the sample. Material for sequencing was CD4+ T cells from synovial fluid. All receptors come from a human donor with juvenile idiopathic arthritis.

This clone was seen a few times. This chain connects TRBV5-1 to TRBJ1-1; D is unclear. CDR3 size: 15 residues. Trimming pared 2 bases from V and 5 bases from J, leaving 16 bases between. Germline V gene data show CDR1 as SGHRS and CDR2 as YFSETQ. The CDR3 DNA reads as TGCGCCAGCAGCTTTGGGAGAAAAGGAGGGACTGAAGCTTTCTTT. Translating it yields CASSFGRKGGTEAFF.

This clone was detected once. The V call is TRBV15, the J call TRBJ1-2; D not resolved. Trimming pared 0 bases from V and 9 bases from J, leaving 8 bases between. This CDR3 region has 12 residues. The germline V gene encodes CDR1 LNHNV and CDR2 YYDKDF (reference sequence). This CDR3 reads CATSRDRASYTF. CDR3 sequence (DNA): TGTGCCACCAGCAGAGATAGAGCAAGCTACACCTTC. Supplemented by reference TRBV15 and TRBJ1-2, the full variable domain reads DAMVIQNPRYQVTQFGKPVTLSCSQTLNHNVMYWYQQKSSQAPKLLFHYYDKDFNNEADTPDNFQSRRPNTSFCFLDIRSPGLGDTAMYLCATSRDRASYTFGSGTRLTVV.

As for this clone: The same CDR3 also results from other DNA sequences found in this sample. The rearrangement uses TRBV9 and TRBJ1-2; TRBD1 might be the D (5 bases). Trimming took off 0 bases at V and 4 bases at J, with 16 bases between the two ends. The CDR3 has 16 residues. Germline CDR1 reads SGDLS; CDR2 reads YYNGEE. The CDR3 region is CASSVAGVGGSYGYTF. The CDR3 nucleotides are TGTGCCAGCAGCGTAGCTGGAGTGGGGGGATCCTATGGCTACACCTTC.